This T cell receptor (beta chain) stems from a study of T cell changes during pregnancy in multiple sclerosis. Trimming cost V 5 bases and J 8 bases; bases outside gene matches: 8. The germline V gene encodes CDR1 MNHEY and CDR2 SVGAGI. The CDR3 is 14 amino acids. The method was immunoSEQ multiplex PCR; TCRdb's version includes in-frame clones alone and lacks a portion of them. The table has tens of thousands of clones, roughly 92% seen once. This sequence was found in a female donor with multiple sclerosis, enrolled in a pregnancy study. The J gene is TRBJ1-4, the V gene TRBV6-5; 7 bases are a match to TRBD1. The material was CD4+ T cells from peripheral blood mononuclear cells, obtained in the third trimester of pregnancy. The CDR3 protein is CASSNRGPREKLFF. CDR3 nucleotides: TGTGCCAGCAGTAATAGGGGGCCCCGAGAAAAACTGTTTTTT.